The entry below gives a single TCR beta chain sequence along with its context. The sorted-subset replicate PCRs were given around 200 ng DNA, which is tens of thousands of T cell genomes. Assay used: immunoSEQ multiplex PCR; TCRdb lists only in-frame clones, some missing. The sample records some 580,000 clones, more than 95% being singletons. The source of the sample is a study of shared clonotypes between healthy human individuals. The CDR3 totals 13 residues. The ends were cut back, 4 bases at V and 4 bases at J, with 11 bases in the middle. In germline, CDR1 is SGHDT, CDR2 YYEEEE. The receptor was isolated from a woman aged 25 to 39 in good health. The V gene is TRBV5-6, the J gene TRBJ2-5; D possibly matches TRBD1 or TRBD2 (5 bases each). The sample consisted of naive CD4+ T cells sorted from blood. Sample subset: CD45RA+ positively selected. CDR3 sequence (DNA): TGTGCCAGCAGCAACGAGGGGCGAGAGACCCAGTACTTC. This encodes CASSNEGRETQYF. The full variable domain, its missing parts supplied by reference TRBV5-6 and TRBJ2-5, is DAGVTQSPTHLIKTRGQQVTLRCSPKSGHDTVSWYQQALGQGPQFIFQYYEEEERQRGNFPDRFSGHQFPNYSSELNVNALLLGDSALYLCASSNEGRETQYFGPGTRLLVL.